This TCR beta chain emerged from a study of shared clonotypes between healthy human individuals. Overall study results and limits: Deeper or shallower sequencing was expected to change how clonotypes are shared among donors.

Produced via immunoSEQ multiplex PCR; TCRdb's table is partial and in-frame only. The table records roughly 1 million clones, 65% to 75% of them present only once. This CDR3 has 16 residues. CDR1 and CDR2 from the germline V gene are SGHRS and YFSETQ. Trimming stripped 0 bases from V and 3 bases from J, with 16 bases between. Each donor was a Caucasian adult residing in Nashville, Tennessee. In this sample, this clone turned up once. The antigen remains unidentified. The sample comprised memory CD4+ T cells sorted from blood. The subset was: CD45RA-negative fraction. This receptor was obtained from a man aged 18 to 29 in good health. The chain couples TRBV5-1 to TRBJ2-7; D remains ambiguous. The chain's CDR3 is CASSLDVAKPIYEQYF. The CDR3 nucleotides are TGCGCCAGCAGCTTGGACGTAGCTAAGCCCATCTACGAGCAGTACTTC.